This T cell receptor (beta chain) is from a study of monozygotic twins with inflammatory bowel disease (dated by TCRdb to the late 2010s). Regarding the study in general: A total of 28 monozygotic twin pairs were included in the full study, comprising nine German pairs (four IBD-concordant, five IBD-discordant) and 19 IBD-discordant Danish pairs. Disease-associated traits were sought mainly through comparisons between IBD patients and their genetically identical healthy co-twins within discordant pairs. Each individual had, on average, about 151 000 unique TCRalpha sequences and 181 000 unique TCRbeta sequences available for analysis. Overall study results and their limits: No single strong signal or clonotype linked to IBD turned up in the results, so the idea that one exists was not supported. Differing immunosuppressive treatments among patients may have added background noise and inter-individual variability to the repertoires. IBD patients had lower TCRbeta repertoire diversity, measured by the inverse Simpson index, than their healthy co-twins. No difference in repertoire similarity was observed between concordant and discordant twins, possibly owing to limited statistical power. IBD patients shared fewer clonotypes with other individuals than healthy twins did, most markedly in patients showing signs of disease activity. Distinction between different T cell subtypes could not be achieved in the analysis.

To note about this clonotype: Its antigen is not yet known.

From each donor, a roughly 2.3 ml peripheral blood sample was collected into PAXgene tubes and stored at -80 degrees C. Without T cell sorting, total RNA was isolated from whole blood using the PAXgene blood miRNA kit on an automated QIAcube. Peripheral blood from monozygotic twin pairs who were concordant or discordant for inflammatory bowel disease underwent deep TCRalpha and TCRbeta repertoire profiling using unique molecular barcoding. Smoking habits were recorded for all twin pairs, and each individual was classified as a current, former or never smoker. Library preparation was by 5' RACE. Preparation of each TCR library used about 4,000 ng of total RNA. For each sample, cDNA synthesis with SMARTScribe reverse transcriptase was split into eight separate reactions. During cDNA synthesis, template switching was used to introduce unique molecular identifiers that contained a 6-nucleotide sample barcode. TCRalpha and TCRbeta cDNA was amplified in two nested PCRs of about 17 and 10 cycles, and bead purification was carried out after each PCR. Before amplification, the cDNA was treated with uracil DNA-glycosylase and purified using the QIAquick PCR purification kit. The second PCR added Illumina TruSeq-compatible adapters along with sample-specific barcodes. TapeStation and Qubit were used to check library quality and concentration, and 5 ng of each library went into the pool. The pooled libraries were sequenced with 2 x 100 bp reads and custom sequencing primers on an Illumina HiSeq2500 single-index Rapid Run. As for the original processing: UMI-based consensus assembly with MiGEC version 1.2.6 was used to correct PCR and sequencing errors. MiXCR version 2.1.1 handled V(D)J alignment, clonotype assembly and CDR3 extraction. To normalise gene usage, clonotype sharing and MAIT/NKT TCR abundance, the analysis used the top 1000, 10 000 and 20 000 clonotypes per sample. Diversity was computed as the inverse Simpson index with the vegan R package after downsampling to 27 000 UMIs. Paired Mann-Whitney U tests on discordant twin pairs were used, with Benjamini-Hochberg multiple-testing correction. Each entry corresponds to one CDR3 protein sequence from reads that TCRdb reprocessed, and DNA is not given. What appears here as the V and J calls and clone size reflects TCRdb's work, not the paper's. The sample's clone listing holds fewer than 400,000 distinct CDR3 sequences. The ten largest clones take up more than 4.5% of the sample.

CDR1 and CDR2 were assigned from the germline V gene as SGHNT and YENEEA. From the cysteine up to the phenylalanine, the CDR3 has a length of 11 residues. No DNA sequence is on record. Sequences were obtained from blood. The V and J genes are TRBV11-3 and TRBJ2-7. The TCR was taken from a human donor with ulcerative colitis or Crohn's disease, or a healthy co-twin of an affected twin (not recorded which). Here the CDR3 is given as CASSEGSEQYF.